This entry is about one TCR beta chain. It lacks a known antigen. Within one base of it there is no much larger clone, and no base qualities were kept. This sample is drawn from a study of CD8 T cells in ankylosing spondylitis (TCRdb year 2017). For the wider study: T cell receptor beta repertoires were profiled in healthy donors and ankylosing spondylitis patients so that disease-linked TCR variants could be found. The full study cohort was made up of under 30 ankylosing spondylitis patients and 108 healthy donors. Peripheral blood was sampled, and synovial fluid was additionally collected from ankylosing spondylitis patients.

Trimming leaves V shorter by 3 bases and J shorter by 4 bases, with the junction holding 6 bases beyond the gene matches. The CDR3, cysteine through phenylalanine, is 15 amino acids long. Only the CDR3 region is kept as DNA, spanning 45 bases read in frame from base 1. From a lookup of the germline V gene, CDR1 and CDR2 are SQVTM and ANQGSEA. Points the paper makes about the study in general: The disease-linked clones had a CD8+ phenotype and were found at relatively low frequencies in peripheral blood. Some motif variants had previously been reported in the synovial fluid and blood of reactive arthritis patients, which suggests shared mechanisms of disease initiation. Blood from ankylosing spondylitis patients appeared to be characterized by a TCR beta motif made up of fewer than ten highly homologous amino acid variants. The disease-linked clones were reported to be significantly enriched in matched synovial fluid samples from ankylosing spondylitis patients.

Sequencer: Illumina HiSeq 2500. Quantitative 5'-RACE with molecular barcodes was the method used to prepare the TCR beta libraries. Under the source paper's analysis protocol: A new computational method based on a probabilistic model of VDJ rearrangement was used to identify disease-linked TCR variants. TCRdb applied fastp at Q25 and MiXCR to the public reads, then kept only in-frame beta chains. Entries that share a CDR3 protein sequence are merged under the most common genes and DNA. It is TCRdb's table, rather than the study itself, that gives the V and J calls and clone size. Across this sample there are 130,000 or so distinct CDR3 sequences, with roughly 10% seen only once. The ten largest clones take up 4.1% of the sample.

This clonotype was obtained from a female donor with ankylosing spondylitis or in good health (not recorded which). The V and J genes are TRBV29-1 and TRBJ2-3; 11 central bases correspond to TRBD2. Sequenced material: blood, either unsorted or a sorted T cell fraction (not recorded which). The DNA sequence reads TGCAGCGTTGAGGGGACTAGCGGACGCGCAGATACGCAGTATTTT. Translated, it reads CSVEGTSGRADTQYF.